This T cell receptor beta chain appears in the sequencing data of a study of blood T cell repertoires in COVID-19 (dated by TCRdb to the early 2020s). As for the study more broadly: Samples from collaborators originated in the United States, Italy and Spain and spanned both the acute and convalescent phases of COVID-19. Nearly every sample came with metadata listing a de-identified subject ID, COVID-19 status, age in years and sex. Subjects who had been exposed to COVID-19, were actively infected with it, or had recovered from it provided the deeply sampled blood TCRbeta repertoires that made up the dataset. The repertoires were made available in a free public database intended to serve as a resource for research on the immune response to SARS-CoV-2. Samples were obtained from the ongoing ImmuneRACE study (first 160 participants) and from approximately 1,200 subjects provided by 6 global collaborators. The prospective study material was composed of cDNA or gDNA derived from T cells, B-cell-depleted T cells, or PBMCs. Where HLA class I and class II types were available, the types were taken from metadata supplied by the sample provider, not from assay-based typing. Here is what the overall study found, with its caveats: The quantity of clinical and demographic metadata differed by source and by participant and was supplied without curation.

One collaborating source in Seattle enrolled patients while the patients were actively infected and followed the patients over time throughout the course of disease. Each collaborating institution followed its own protocols to collect whole blood in K2EDTA tubes. For TCRbeta analysis, collaborators shipped samples in one of three forms: frozen whole blood, isolated PBMCs, or DNA extracted from either of those sample types. A remark on this clone: The target of this receptor is not known. No qualities accompany the bases; no much larger clone lies one base away.

TCRbeta CDR3 regions were amplified from genomic DNA using the immunoSEQ Assay, a bias-controlled multiplex PCR. Per the authors' processing: Within the assay, amplification of reference gene primers was used to estimate how many nucleated cells each sample contained. To quantify the absolute abundance of each unique TCRbeta CDR3 rearrangement, sequence reads were collapsed and filtered. For each sample, productive Simpson clonality was calculated by taking the square root of Simpson's diversity index across productive rearrangements. The clones in this table, taken by TCRdb from immuneACCESS, are in-frame only. Not every clone is retained; where verified, under half of the shortfall comes from an unresolved V gene, and the cause of the rest is unknown. V and J calls and clone size are as listed in that table; D and trimming were resolved from the DNA. The sample records some 130,000 clones, around 89% of which are singletons. The biggest ten clones account for about 4.1% of the sample.

CDR1 is given as MGHRA and CDR2 as YSYEKL, both from the germline V gene. V loses 4 bases of germline sequence and J loses 0 bases, and the interval between the two ends is 13 bases. From the cysteine through the phenylalanine, the CDR3 covers 16 amino acids. This entry keeps only the CDR3 DNA: 48 bases, framed from base 1. Recombination joined TRBV4-1 with TRBJ1-3; too little of a D gene remains to name it. Sequencing used peripheral blood. The clonotype originates from a man aged 60 to 69 with COVID-19, enrolled during active disease. The DNA reads TGCGCCAGCAGCCCGGATTCCAGGCCCTCTGGAAACACCATATATTTT. It translates to CASSPDSRPSGNTIYF.